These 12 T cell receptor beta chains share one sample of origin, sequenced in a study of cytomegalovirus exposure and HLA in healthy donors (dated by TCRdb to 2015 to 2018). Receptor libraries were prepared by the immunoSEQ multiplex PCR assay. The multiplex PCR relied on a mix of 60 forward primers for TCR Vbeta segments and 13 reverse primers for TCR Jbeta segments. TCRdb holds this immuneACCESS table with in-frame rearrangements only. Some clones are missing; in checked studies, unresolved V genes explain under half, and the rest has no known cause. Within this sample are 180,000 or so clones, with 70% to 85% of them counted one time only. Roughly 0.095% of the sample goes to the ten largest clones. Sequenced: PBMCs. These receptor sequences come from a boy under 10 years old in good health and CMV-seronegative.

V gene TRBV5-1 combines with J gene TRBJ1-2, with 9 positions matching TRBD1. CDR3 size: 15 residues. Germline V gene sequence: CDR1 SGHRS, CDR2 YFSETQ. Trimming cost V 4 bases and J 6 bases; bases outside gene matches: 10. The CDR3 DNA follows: TGCGCCAGCAGCCCGACTAACCGGGACAGGGATGGCTACACCTTC. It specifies CASSPTNRDRDGYTF. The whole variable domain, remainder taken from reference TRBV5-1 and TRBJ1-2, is KAGVTQTPRYLIKTRGQQVTLSCSPISGHRSVSWYQQTPGQGLQFLFEYFSETQRNKGNFPGRFSGRQFSNSRSEMNVSTLELGDSALYLCASSPTNRDRDGYTFGSGTRLTVV.

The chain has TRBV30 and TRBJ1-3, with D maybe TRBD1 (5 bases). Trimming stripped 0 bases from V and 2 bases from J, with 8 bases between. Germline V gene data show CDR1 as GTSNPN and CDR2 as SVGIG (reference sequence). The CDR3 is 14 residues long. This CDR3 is CAWSVVGPGNTIYF. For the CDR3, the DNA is TGTGCCTGGAGTGTAGTGGGGCCTGGAAACACCATATATTTT.

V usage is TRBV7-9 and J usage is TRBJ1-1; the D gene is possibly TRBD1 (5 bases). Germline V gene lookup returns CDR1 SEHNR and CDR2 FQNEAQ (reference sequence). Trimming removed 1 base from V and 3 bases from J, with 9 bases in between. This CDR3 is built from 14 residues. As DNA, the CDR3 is TGTGCCAGCAGCTTAGGGTCGGGGGACACTGAAGCTTTCTTT. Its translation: CASSLGSGDTEAFF.

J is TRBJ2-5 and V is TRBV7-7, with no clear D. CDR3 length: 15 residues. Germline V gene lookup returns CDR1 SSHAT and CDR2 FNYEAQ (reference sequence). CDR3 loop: CAPQRNQTYQETQYF. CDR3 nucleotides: TGTGCTCCCCAGCGCAATCAAACGTACCAAGAGACCCAGTACTTC.

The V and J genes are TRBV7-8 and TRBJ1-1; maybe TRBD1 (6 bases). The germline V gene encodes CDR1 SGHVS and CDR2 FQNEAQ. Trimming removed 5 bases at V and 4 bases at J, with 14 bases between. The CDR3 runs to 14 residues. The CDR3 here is CASSERRTVTEAFF. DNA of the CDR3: TGTGCCAGCAGCGAGAGGCGGACAGTCACTGAAGCTTTCTTT.

This CDR3 is CAWSLLGTGDTEAFF. In DNA form, the CDR3 reads TGTGCCTGGAGTCTCCTTGGGACAGGGGACACTGAAGCTTTCTTT. The gene calls are TRBV30 and TRBJ1-1; 10 bases agree with TRBD1. CDR1 GTSNPN and CDR2 SVGIG come from the germline V gene (reference sequence). The CDR3 runs to 15 residues. The junction had 6 bases not matched to a gene; V was cut back by 2 bases and J by 3 bases. The whole variable domain, remainder taken from reference TRBV30 and TRBJ1-1, is SQTIHQWPATLVQPVGSPLSLECTVEGTSNPNLYWYRQAAGRGLQLLFYSVGIGQISSEVPQNLSASRPQDRQFILSSKKLLLSDSGFYLCAWSLLGTGDTEAFFGQGTRLTVV.

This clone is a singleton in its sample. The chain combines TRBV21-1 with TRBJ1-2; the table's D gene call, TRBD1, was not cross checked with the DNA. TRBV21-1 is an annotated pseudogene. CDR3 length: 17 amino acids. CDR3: CASSKALVGDRGDGYTF. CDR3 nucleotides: TGTGCCAGCAGCAAAGCTTTGGTCGGCGACAGGGGTGATGGCTACACCTTC.

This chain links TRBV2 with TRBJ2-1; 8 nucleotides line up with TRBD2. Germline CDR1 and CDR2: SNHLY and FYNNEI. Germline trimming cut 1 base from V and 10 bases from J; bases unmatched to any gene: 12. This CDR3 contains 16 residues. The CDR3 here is CASSEDGGGKVNEQFF. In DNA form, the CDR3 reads TGTGCCAGCAGTGAAGACGGGGGGGGAAAAGTAAACGAGCAGTTCTTC.

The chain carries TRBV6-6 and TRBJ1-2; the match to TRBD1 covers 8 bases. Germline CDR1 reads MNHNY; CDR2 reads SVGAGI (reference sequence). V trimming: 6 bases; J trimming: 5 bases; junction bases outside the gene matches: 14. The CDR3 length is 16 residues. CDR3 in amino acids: CASSQAQQGGRYGYTF. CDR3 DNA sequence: TGTGCCAGCAGCCAGGCCCAACAGGGGGGGAGGTATGGCTACACCTTC.

Here the CDR3 DNA reads TGCGCCAGCAGCCCCCCATCGCTCCCGGGAACGTACACTGAAGCTTTCTTT. Protein: CASSPPSLPGTYTEAFF. The V and J genes are TRBV4-1 and TRBJ1-1, with no clear D. The CDR3 sequence is 17 residues long. Trimming took 4 bases from V and 3 from J, leaving 21 bases between them. Germline V lookup: CDR1 MGHRA, CDR2 YSYEKL.

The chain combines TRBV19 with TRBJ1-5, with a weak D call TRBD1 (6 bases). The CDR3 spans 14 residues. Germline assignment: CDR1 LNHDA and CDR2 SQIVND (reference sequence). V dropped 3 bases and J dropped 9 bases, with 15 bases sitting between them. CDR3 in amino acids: CASSMNRGATPQHF. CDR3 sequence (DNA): TGTGCCAGTAGTATGAACCGGGGGGCTACGCCCCAGCATTTT.

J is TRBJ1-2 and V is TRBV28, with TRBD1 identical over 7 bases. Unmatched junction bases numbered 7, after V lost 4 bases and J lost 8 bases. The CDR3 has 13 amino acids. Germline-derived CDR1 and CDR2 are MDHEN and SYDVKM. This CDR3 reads CASSSIDREGYTF. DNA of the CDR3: TGTGCCAGCAGTTCCATTGACAGGGAGGGCTACACCTTC.